The subject of this entry is one T cell receptor beta chain. This entry belongs to a study of T cell changes during pregnancy in multiple sclerosis. Looked up from germline, CDR1 is LGHNT and CDR2 is FRNRAP. This CDR3 has 13 amino acids. V trimming: 5 bases; J trimming: 4 bases; junction bases outside the gene matches: 3. This table comes from immunoSEQ multiplex PCR, and its TCRdb copy is limited to in-frame clones, with some not included. The sample records around 100,000 clones, 92% being singletons. Sequencing was performed on peripheral blood, taken after pregnancy. V gene TRBV12-5 combines with J gene TRBJ2-5; 8 bases are shared with TRBD1. This receptor was obtained from a female donor with multiple sclerosis, enrolled in a pregnancy study. CDR3: CASGLDRGETQYF. The CDR3, as DNA: TGTGCTAGTGGTCTCGACAGGGGAGAGACCCAGTACTTC.